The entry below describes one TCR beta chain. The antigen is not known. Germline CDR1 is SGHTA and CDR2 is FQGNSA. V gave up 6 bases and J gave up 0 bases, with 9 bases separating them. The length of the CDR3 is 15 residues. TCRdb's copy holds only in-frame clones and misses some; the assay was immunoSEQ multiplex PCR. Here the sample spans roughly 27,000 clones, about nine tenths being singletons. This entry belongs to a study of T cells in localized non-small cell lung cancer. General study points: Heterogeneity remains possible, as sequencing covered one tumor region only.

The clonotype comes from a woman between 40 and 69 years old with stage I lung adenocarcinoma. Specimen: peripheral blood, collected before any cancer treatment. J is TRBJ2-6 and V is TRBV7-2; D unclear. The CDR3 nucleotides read TGTGCCAGCAGACCTAATCTCTCTGGGGCCAACGTCCTGACTTTC. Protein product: CASRPNLSGANVLTF.